Each of the 7 T cell receptor beta chains below was sequenced from the same sample in a study of cytomegalovirus exposure and HLA in healthy donors. Vbeta (60) and Jbeta (13) primers were used in the PCR. TCRdb keeps only in-frame clones here, not all; method: immunoSEQ multiplex PCR. The top ten clones hold 2.6% of a sample with 200,000 or so clones, around 70% of them seen once. Sequenced sample: PBMCs. These TCRs come from a man aged 35-49 years in good health and CMV-seropositive.

The rearrangement links TRBV5-6 to TRBJ2-3; D may be TRBD2 (5 bases). The CDR3 runs 14 residues. Germline loops: CDR1 SGHDT, CDR2 YYEEEE. With 1 base removed from V and 5 bases from J, the gap between germline ends came to 11 bases. The CDR3 sequence is CASSLSSGKDTQYF. The CDR3 DNA reads as TGTGCCAGCAGCTTGAGTTCGGGGAAAGATACGCAGTATTTT.

This chain connects TRBV5-8 to TRBJ1-2; 8 nucleotides align to TRBD1. CDR3 size: 11 residues. Germline V gene sequence: CDR1 SGHTS, CDR2 YDEGEE. Trimming cost V 4 bases and J 13 bases; bases outside gene matches: 6. The CDR3 spells CASSPHRGSTF. CDR3 DNA sequence: TGTGCCAGCAGCCCGCACAGGGGGTCCACCTTC.

This clone is a singleton in its sample. The genes are TRBV9 and TRBJ1-5; TRBD1 aligns across 7 bases. Germline loops: CDR1 SGDLS, CDR2 YYNGEE. Losses at the gene ends were 5 bases for V and 6 bases for J; bases not matched to a gene: 8. The CDR3 runs 14 residues. CDR3 nucleotide sequence: TGTGCCAGCAGTCCAGACAGGGTTGGTCAGCCCCAGCATTTT. This sequence encodes CASSPDRVGQPQHF. Based on the CDR3 plus reference TRBV9 and TRBJ1-5, the full variable domain is DSGVTQTPKHLITATGQRVTLRCSPRSGDLSVYWYQQSLDQGLQFLIQYYNGEERAKGNILERFSAQQFPDLHSELNLSSLELGDSALYFCASSPDRVGQPQHFGDGTRLSIL.

The chain combines TRBV28 with TRBJ2-2; 7 bases match TRBD1. The CDR3 length is 18 residues. Germline CDR1 reads MDHEN; CDR2 reads SYDVKM. V gave up 3 bases and J gave up 0 bases; unmatched junction bases: 10. CDR3 bases: TGTGCCAGCAGTTTCCAGACAGGGTTTTTCGCGAACACCGGGGAGCTGTTTTTT. Residues: CASSFQTGFFANTGELFF.

The chain combines TRBV5-6 with TRBJ2-7; 7 positions agree with TRBD2. This CDR3 is built from 14 residues. Germline CDR1 reads SGHDT; CDR2 reads YYEEEE. The junction had 11 bases not matched to a gene; V was cut back by 5 bases and J by 6 bases. CDR3 region: CASRSGLIPGEQYF. CDR3 DNA sequence: TGTGCCAGCAGGTCGGGACTAATCCCCGGCGAGCAGTACTTC.

V gene TRBV5-6 combines with J gene TRBJ2-3; weak D call: TRBD2 (6 bases). Germline V lookup: CDR1 SGHDT, CDR2 YYEEEE. The CDR3 runs 14 residues. Between the trimmed V and J ends, which lost 4 bases and 1 base, there was a span of 10 bases. CDR3 amino acids: CASSPWGGTDTQYF. In nucleotides, the CDR3 is TGTGCCAGCAGCCCTTGGGGGGGCACAGATACGCAGTATTTT.

This clone was seen a handful of times. This chain connects TRBV7-2 to TRBJ2-7; 8 bases match TRBD1. With V trimmed by 5 bases and J by 3 bases, 6 bases remained unmatched. This CDR3 is 14 amino acids long. Germline CDR1 reads SGHTA; CDR2 reads FQGNSA. CDR3 sequence reads: CASSADRVGYEQYF. The DNA of the CDR3 is TGTGCCAGCAGCGCGGACAGGGTGGGCTACGAGCAGTACTTC.